This entry concerns a single TCR beta chain. Its specificity is not known. CDR3 length: 16 residues. Germline V gene data show CDR1 as MDHEN and CDR2 as SYDVKM. V was trimmed by 11 bases and J by 6 bases, leaving 28 bases between them. Pooling was applied to second doses at about 4 or about 12 weeks. This record belongs to a study of T cell responses to AZD1222 COVID-19 vaccine. Whole-study findings and limits: Increased Spike-specific TCR breadth and depth were observed after two AZD1222 doses. Clonal diversity may have been underestimated in mostly white British donors.

The data were produced by immunoSEQ multiplex PCR, yet TCRdb's version contains in-frame clones alone and is incomplete. Among about 110,000 clones listed, about 87% were seen once. Source: peripheral blood, taken 28 days after the second AZD1222 dose. J is TRBJ1-1 and V is TRBV28, with D possibly matching TRBD1 (6 bases). The source is an adult who received the AZD1222 COVID-19 vaccine. CDR3 amino acids: CALLPPEGGGGAEAFF. Here the CDR3 DNA reads TGTGCCCTACTGCCACCGGAGGGGGGCGGAGGAGCTGAAGCTTTCTTT.